This T cell receptor beta chain was sequenced during a study of shared clonotypes between healthy human individuals. Among the donors, all were Caucasian adults who lived in Nashville, Tennessee. Note on this clone: Its target is not known.

The protocol was immunoSEQ multiplex PCR, while the TCRdb copy is restricted to in-frame clones and leaves out a portion. The table lists about 1.5 million clones, approximately 98% of them singletons. Study-wide findings and caveats: Sharing across four donors was highest in naive CD4 (around 5%) and lowest in memory CD8 (about 0.4%). Even with large depth, rarefaction showed that sorted-subset sequencing was incomplete. Non-shared clonotypes were found to have lower generation probabilities than the clonotypes that were shared by all four of the sorted-subset donors.

Sequenced: naive CD4+ T cells sorted from blood. As to subset: CD45RA+ positively selected. This TCR came from a man aged 30 to 45 in good health.

The CDR3 coding sequence is TGTGCCAGCAGCTTAGTGTTGCAGGGAGTGAGCGAGCAGTACTTC. Protein: CASSLVLQGVSEQYF. The rearrangement uses TRBV7-2 and TRBJ2-7; D tentatively fits TRBD1 or TRBD2 (5 bases each). The V end was cut by 1 base, the J end by 6 bases, with 16 bases between. This CDR3 has 15 amino acids. Looked up from germline, CDR1 is SGHTA and CDR2 is FQGNSA.